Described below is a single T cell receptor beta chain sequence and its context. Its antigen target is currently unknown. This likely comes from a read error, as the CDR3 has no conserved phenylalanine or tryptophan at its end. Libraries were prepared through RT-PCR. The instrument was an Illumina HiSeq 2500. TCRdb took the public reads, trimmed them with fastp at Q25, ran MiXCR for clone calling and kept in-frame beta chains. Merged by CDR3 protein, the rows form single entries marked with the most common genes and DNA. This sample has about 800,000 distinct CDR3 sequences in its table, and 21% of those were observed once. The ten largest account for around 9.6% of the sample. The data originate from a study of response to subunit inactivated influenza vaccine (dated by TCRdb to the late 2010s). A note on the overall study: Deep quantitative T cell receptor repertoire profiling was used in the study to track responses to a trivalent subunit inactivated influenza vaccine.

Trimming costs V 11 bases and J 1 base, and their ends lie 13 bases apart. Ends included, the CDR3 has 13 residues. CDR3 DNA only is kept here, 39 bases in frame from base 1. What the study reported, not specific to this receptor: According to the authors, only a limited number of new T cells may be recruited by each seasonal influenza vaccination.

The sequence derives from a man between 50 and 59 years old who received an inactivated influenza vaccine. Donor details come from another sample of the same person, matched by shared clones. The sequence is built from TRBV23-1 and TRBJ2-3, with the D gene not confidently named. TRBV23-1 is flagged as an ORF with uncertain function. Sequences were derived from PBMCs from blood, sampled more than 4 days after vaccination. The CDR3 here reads CAREGIGTDTQYS. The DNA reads TGCGCCCGCGAAGGGATAGGCACAGATACGCAGTATTCT.